The entry that follows covers one T cell receptor (beta chain) sequence. This clone appeared a single time. This clone's antigen is unknown. Base qualities are not provided; no much larger clone lies one nucleotide away. The data belong to a study of shared clonotypes between healthy human individuals (dated by TCRdb to the early 2020s). For the study in its entirety: Three men and two women, aged 18 to 49 years, made up the cohort. Different laboratories and diverse techniques were used to prepare libraries and sequence TCR repertoires, to increase sequencing depth and limit assay-specific biases. Per donor, leukapheresis produced somewhere between about 0.94 and 10 billion PBMCs. Blood TCR repertoires of a handful of healthy adults were deeply sequenced to estimate repertoire size and the extent of clonotype sharing between individuals. For each donor, three plates each were used for CD4 naive and CD4 memory, two plates were used for CD8 naive, and one plate was used for CD8 memory.

Healthy HIV-negative adults with no recently reported acute infections or vaccinations were included as donors. All donors were Caucasian adults living in Nashville, Tennessee, USA. CD4+ T cells were enriched through magnetic negative selection, after which naive cells were positively selected on CD45RA and the remaining negative fraction served as the memory subset. Blood was collected by leukapheresis, and PBMCs were isolated by Ficoll-Histopaque density gradient centrifugation and then cryopreserved in liquid nitrogen vapor phase. Purity and quantity of every magnetically sorted T cell population were checked by analytical flow cytometry. Each sorted fraction had its genomic DNA isolated and then quantified by UV absorbance on a Nanodrop 2000c. TCR CDR3 regions were amplified from genomic DNA by multiplex PCR using the deep immunoSEQ assay. Genomic DNA extracted from each cell subset was distributed evenly over all wells of several immunoSEQ 96-well plates, and each plate served as one replicate. For sorted subsets, about 0.2 ug genomic DNA, equal to 25,000 to 35,000 T cell genomes, was loaded into each replicate PCR. Purified libraries were measured with a Qubit 3.0 fluorometer, size-checked on a Bioanalyzer 2100, and measured again with the KAPA Library Quantification kit. Every immunoSEQ 96-well plate was sequenced on a separate single-read 150-cycle Illumina NextSeq 550 flow cell. The authors' pipeline ran thus. Because the immunoSEQ output included only junctional sequences and no quality scores, the filtering could not be the same as the filtering used for full-length reads. To assign V/J genes and CDR3, sequences were annotated using PyIR, a Python wrapper for IgBLAST v1.9, with IMGT germline references. Reads were removed for weak V/J assignments (E-value above 1e-6), missing CDR3, stop codons, out-of-frame junctions, or ambiguous translated residues. V3J clonotypes were defined by identical inferred V gene, J gene, and CDR3 amino acid sequence. The percentage overlap between two repertoires was calculated by dividing the number of shared unique clonotypes by the size of the smaller repertoire. Richness of each repertoire was evaluated using RTK rarefaction, the Chao1 estimator, and Recon v2.1 estimates of unobserved clonotypes. OLGA was used to compute generation probabilities for all TCRbeta clonotypes that the gDNA method yielded from a handful of donors. TCRdb retrieved this table from immuneACCESS and kept in-frame rearrangements only. Not all clones are present; in checked studies, unresolved V genes account for under half, and no reason is known for the remainder. V and J calls plus clone size are reproduced from that table; the DNA served to infer D and trimming. For this sample the table gives about 600,000 clones, of which about 97% were detected only once. The top ten clonotypes cover 0.045% to 0.07% of the sample.

The full study reports these points: Compared with non-shared clonotypes, the clonotypes found in all four sorted-subset donors had higher generation probabilities. Only blood was sampled, and tissue TCR repertoires likely differ from those in blood. Larger estimated clonotype richness was generally found for naive subsets than for memory subsets. Even with the large sequencing depth, rarefaction of the sorted-subset datasets indicated that sequencing was incomplete. Approximately 5% of naive CD4, roughly 3.5% of naive CD8, 2.3% of memory CD4, and around 0.42% of memory CD8 clonotypes were shared across several donors. Because the study included only a small number of donors, the genetic and exposure-history diversity represented was limited. Based on pairwise subsampling, the degree of clonotype sharing among donors was expected to be affected by sequencing depth.

The origin of this receptor is a woman under 40 in good health. The sequenced sample was naive CD4+ T cells sorted from blood. Sample cell subset or site, as interpreted from the label and publication: CD45RA+ positively selected.

The DNA sequence is as follows: TGTGCCACCAGCAGAGATCAAGGAGGCTATGGCTACACCTTC. This codes for CATSRDQGGYGYTF. The chain joins TRBV15 to TRBJ1-2; the D gene cannot be resolved reliably. The germline V gene (reference sequence) sets CDR1 to LNHNV and CDR2 to YYDKDF. V was cut back by 0 bases and J by 4 bases, leaving a gap of 9 bases between them. The CDR3 numbers 14 residues from cysteine through phenylalanine. The only DNA kept is the CDR3, 42 bases in frame from the first base.